Below, 11 T cell receptor beta chains from the same sample are listed, as sequenced in a study of blood T cell repertoires in COVID-19. Data came from immunoSEQ multiplex PCR; TCRdb stores just in-frame clones and leaves some out. The sample lists about 170,000 clones, approximately 82% seen once, with about 4.6% in the top ten. The sequencing sample was made of PBMCs or T cells enriched from blood (not recorded which). Receptor source: a woman in her fifties or sixties who had recovered from COVID-19.

This chain connects TRBV7-3 to TRBJ1-5; TRBD1 matches 7 bases. Germline V gene lookup returns CDR1 SGHTA and CDR2 FQGTGA. CDR3 length equals 13 residues. Trimming removed 4 bases from V and 4 bases from J; junction bases left unmatched: 1. This CDR3 reads CASSSDRNQPQHF. The CDR3 DNA reads TGTGCCAGCAGCTCGGACAGGAATCAGCCCCAGCATTTT.

The chain recombines TRBV7-2 with TRBJ2-7; D is perhaps TRBD2 (5 bases). The CDR3 contains 13 residues. V was shortened by 1 base and J by 7 bases, with 11 bases between the two germline ends. The germline V gene encodes CDR1 SGHTA and CDR2 FQGNSA. The CDR3 loop reads CASSLGENFEQYV. The CDR3 coding sequence is TGTGCCAGCAGCTTAGGGGAGAACTTTGAGCAGTACGTC.

This chain links TRBV5-1 with TRBJ1-4; D gene ambiguous. CDR1 is SGHRS and CDR2 is YFSETQ in the germline V gene. V shed 0 bases and J shed 8 bases, with 8 bases lying between them. The CDR3 extends over 13 amino acids. CDR3 sequence: CASSLEPAEKLFF. The DNA of the CDR3 is TGCGCCAGCAGCTTGGAGCCTGCAGAAAAACTGTTTTTT. The full variable domain, rest sourced from reference TRBV5-1 and TRBJ1-4, is KAGVTQTPRYLIKTRGQQVTLSCSPISGHRSVSWYQQTPGQGLQFLFEYFSETQRNKGNFPGRFSGRQFSNSRSEMNVSTLELGDSALYLCASSLEPAEKLFFGSGTQLSVL.

This chain joins TRBV19 and TRBJ2-4; 11 bases map to TRBD2. CDR1 and CDR2 (germline): LNHDA, SQIVND (reference sequence). V was clipped by 10 bases and J by 8 bases; unmatched bases: 10. The CDR3 loop spans 14 amino acids. The chain's CDR3 is CATASGGLLDIQYF. For the CDR3, the DNA is TGTGCCACCGCTAGCGGGGGGTTATTAGACATTCAGTACTTC. Looking up the rest from reference TRBV19 and TRBJ2-4 gives the full variable domain: DGGITQSPKYLFRKEGQNVTLSCEQNLNHDAMYWYRQDPGQGLRLIYYSQIVNDFQKGDIAEGYSVSREKKESFPLTVTSAQKNPTAFYLCATASGGLLDIQYFGAGTRLSVL.

This rearrangement joins TRBV12-3 or TRBV12-4 to TRBJ1-1, with D maybe TRBD1 (6 bases). This CDR3 has 13 residues. V dropped 5 bases and J dropped 6 bases, with 13 bases sitting between them. The CDR3: CASSRGGAPEAFF. CDR3 coding DNA: TGTGCCAGCAGTCGTGGGGGGGCCCCTGAAGCTTTCTTT.

This chain connects TRBV18 to TRBJ2-1; 7 bases line up with TRBD2. V shed 3 bases, J shed 9 bases, and the junction held 11 bases outside the gene matches. CDR3 length: 15 amino acids. Germline V gene data show CDR1 as KGHSH and CDR2 as LQKENI. This CDR3 is CASSPPGGRDGEQFF. Here the CDR3 DNA reads TGTGCCAGCTCACCGCCTGGGGGGAGGGACGGTGAGCAGTTCTTC.

CDR3 nucleotide sequence: TGCGCCAGCAGCCCCTTGGGCGATGGAGGAAACACCATATATTTT. Translation gives CASSPLGDGGNTIYF. The chain combines TRBV5-1 with TRBJ1-3, with unresolved D. From germline, CDR1 is SGHRS and CDR2 YFSETQ. V dropped 4 bases and J dropped 4 bases, with 15 bases sitting between them. This CDR3 contains 15 residues.

The rearrangement joins TRBV19 to TRBJ1-4; TRBD1 matches at 10 bases. Trimming at V came to 6 bases and at J to 7 bases, leaving 5 bases not matched to a gene. Per the germline V gene, CDR1 is LNHDA and CDR2 is SQIVND (reference sequence). The CDR3 totals 14 residues. The CDR3 here is CASSLGQGLEKLFF. Here the CDR3 DNA reads TGTGCCAGTAGCCTGGGACAGGGGCTTGAAAAACTGTTTTTT.

This clone showed up just once. This CDR3 reads CASSGDPNYGYTF. As DNA, the CDR3 is TGCGCCAGCAGCGGAGATCCTAACTATGGCTACACCTTC. The gene calls are TRBV5-1 and TRBJ1-2, with unresolved D. The CDR3 is 13 amino acids. Deletions cut 4 bases from V and 0 bases from J, with 7 bases between. Germline loops: CDR1 SGHRS, CDR2 YFSETQ.

The chain is built from TRBV24-1 and TRBJ1-2; no reliable D call. Germline CDR1 and CDR2: KGHDR and SFDVKD. This CDR3 contains 13 residues. V lost 3 bases and J lost 10, with 14 bases in between. CDR3 sequence (DNA): TGTGCCACCAGTGATGCGGTATCTAGTTCCTACACCTTC. It codes for CATSDAVSSSYTF.

The V gene is TRBV6-2 or TRBV6-3, the J gene TRBJ2-1; D may be TRBD1 (5 bases). Trimming left V 2 bases short and J 6 bases short, with 11 bases between. CDR3 size: 14 residues. Germline V gene sequence: CDR1 MNHEY, CDR2 SVGEGT. The CDR3 region has the DNA TGTGCCAGCAGTTACAGGGGATTGGGCAATGAGCAGTTCTTC. It encodes CASSYRGLGNEQFF.